Listed here are 30 T cell receptor beta chains from one sample, sequenced in a study of T-cell reconstitution after alpha-beta-depleted transplantation in children. A TCRbeta library incorporating unique molecular identifiers was prepared. TCRdb redid the calling of the PCR reads with MiXCR, one entry per CDR3 protein. Of about 980,000 distinct CDR3 sequences detected, about 31% appear once; the ten largest clones hold 25% to 35%. Sample: PBMCs, mostly from graft donor cells, taken 360 days after TCRalphabeta/CD19-depleted stem cell transplant. Source of these receptors: a boy younger than two who had a stem cell transplant for SCID, so the T cells may come from the graft donor.

The genes are TRBV5-6 and TRBJ1-5; D gene unclear. The CDR3 covers 14 residues. V gave up 0 bases and J gave up 7 bases, with 11 bases separating them. Germline CDR1 and CDR2: SGHDT and YYEEEE. This chain's CDR3 is CASSLEGRSQPQHF. The CDR3 nucleotides read TGTGCCAGCAGCTTGGAGGGAAGGAGCCAGCCCCAGCATTTT.

The chain has TRBV15 and TRBJ2-7; D gene unclear. Germline CDR1 and CDR2: LNHNV and YYDKDF (reference sequence). The V and J ends lost 4 bases and 2 bases respectively, with 6 bases between them. The CDR3 is 12 amino acids. For the CDR3, the DNA is TGTGCCACCAGCAAAGGACCCTACGAGCAGTACTTC. Amino acid sequence: CATSKGPYEQYF.

This clonotype has just a few counts. The chain recombines TRBV6-1 with TRBJ1-1, with a weak D call TRBD1 (6 bases). Trimming stripped 6 bases from V and 0 bases from J, with 14 bases between. Germline loops: CDR1 MNHNS, CDR2 SASEGT. CDR3 size: 15 residues. The CDR3 DNA reads TGTGCCAGCAGCCCGATGGGGGGCCTGAACACTGAAGCTTTCTTT. Its protein is CASSPMGGLNTEAFF.

V is TRBV28 and J is TRBJ2-7; 7 nucleotides match TRBD2. The length of the CDR3 is 13 residues. V was pared by 10 bases and J by 2 bases, with 8 bases of the junction left unmatched. Germline-derived CDR1 and CDR2 are MDHEN and SYDVKM. In DNA, the CDR3 is TGTGCCACCGTAGCGGGCGCCGCCTACGAGCAGTACTTC. It encodes CATVAGAAYEQYF. Complete variable domain (other parts from reference TRBV28 and TRBJ2-7): DVKVTQSSRYLVKRTGEKVFLECVQDMDHENMFWYRQDPGLGLRLIYFSYDVKMKEKGDIPEGYSVSREKKERFSLILESASTNQTSMYLCATVAGAAYEQYFGPGTRLTVT.

Many counts were recorded for this clonotype. The chain carries TRBV28 and TRBJ2-2; unclear D gene. The CDR3 contains 14 residues. Trimming shortened V by 6 bases and J by 2 bases, and 10 bases separated the two germline ends. Germline V lookup: CDR1 MDHEN, CDR2 SYDVKM. The CDR3 DNA is TGTGCCAGCAGCTCAGGCTTTAACACCGGGGAGCTGTTTTTT. This sequence encodes CASSSGFNTGELFF.

This chain links TRBV20-1 with TRBJ2-1; D ambiguous. The length of the CDR3 is 15 residues. V was cut by 2 bases and J by 0 bases, with 11 bases left in between. Looked up from germline, CDR1 is DFQATT and CDR2 is SNEGSKA (reference sequence). CDR3 DNA sequence: TGCAGTGCTAGATTAGACCCGTCCTCCTACAATGAGCAGTTCTTC. Encoded protein: CSARLDPSSYNEQFF.

The genes are TRBV28 and TRBJ2-2; D is possibly TRBD1 (5 bases). Trimming removed 0 bases from V and 4 bases from J, with 9 bases in between. This CDR3 region has 15 residues. Germline values: CDR1 MDHEN, CDR2 SYDVKM. Written as DNA, the CDR3 is TGTGCCAGCAGTTTATGGACAGCCATCACCGGGGAGCTGTTTTTT. Translation: CASSLWTAITGELFF. Drawing the rest from reference TRBV28 and TRBJ2-2, the complete variable domain is DVKVTQSSRYLVKRTGEKVFLECVQDMDHENMFWYRQDPGLGLRLIYFSYDVKMKEKGDIPEGYSVSREKKERFSLILESASTNQTSMYLCASSLWTAITGELFFGEGSRLTVL.

This clonotype was recorded a few times. The chain links TRBV10-3 to TRBJ2-1, with TRBD1 matching 9 bases. The CDR3 length is 13 residues. In germline, CDR1 is ENHRY, CDR2 SYGVKD. V shed 10 bases, J shed 5 bases, and the junction held 6 bases outside the gene matches. CDR3 sequence reads: CATDRGEHNEQFF. In DNA, the CDR3 is TGTGCCACCGACAGGGGGGAACACAATGAGCAGTTCTTC.

This clonotype occurred once. The genes are TRBV29-1 and TRBJ2-7; 7 bases are shared with TRBD1. V shed 5 bases, J shed 0 bases, and the junction held 7 bases outside the gene matches. CDR1 and CDR2 from the germline V gene are SQVTM and ANQGSEA. The CDR3 has 14 amino acids. The CDR3 DNA reads as TGCAGCGTTACCCAGACAGGGCGCTCCTACGAGCAGTACTTC. Translating gives CSVTQTGRSYEQYF.

The genes are TRBV20-1 and TRBJ2-1, with D maybe TRBD2 (5 bases). CDR1 is DFQATT and CDR2 is SNEGSKA in the germline V gene (reference sequence). The CDR3 spans 15 residues. V gave up 3 bases and J gave up 0 bases, with 12 bases separating them. The CDR3 DNA is TGCAGTGCTAGTGGACTCCGGAGCTCCTACAATGAGCAGTTCTTC. Protein: CSASGLRSSYNEQFF.

This clonotype was seen a few times. The V and J genes are TRBV12-3 or TRBV12-4 and TRBJ2-4, with D unclear. With 3 bases removed from V and 7 bases from J, the gap between germline ends came to 10 bases. This CDR3 has 13 amino acids. Written as DNA, the CDR3 is TGTGCCAGCAGTTTGAGCGATACGAACATTCAGTACTTC. It is translated as CASSLSDTNIQYF.

The chain employs TRBV11-2 and TRBJ2-3; the D gene is possibly TRBD2 (5 bases). CDR3 length equals 13 residues. Germline V gene sequence: CDR1 SGHAT, CDR2 FQNNGV. V lost 0 bases, J lost 10 bases, and 11 bases lay in between. The CDR3 DNA reads as TGTGCCAGCAGCTTAGACGCCGACGGGGCGCAGTATTTT. It translates to CASSLDADGAQYF.

The sample holds a few counts of this clonotype. The chain is built from TRBV4-1 and TRBJ2-1, with 7 bases aligning to TRBD1. V lost 0 bases, J lost 7 bases, and 9 bases stayed unmatched. CDR3 size: 16 residues. Germline CDR1 MGHRA, CDR2 YSYEKL. The CDR3 DNA reads TGCGCCAGCAGCCAAGATTCCCTGACAGGGATGAATGAGCAGTTCTTC. It is translated as CASSQDSLTGMNEQFF.

V gene TRBV7-6 combines with J gene TRBJ2-5; unclear D gene. The length of the CDR3 is 14 residues. The V end lost 2 bases, the J end lost 8 bases, and 15 bases lay between the germline ends. Per germline, CDR1 SGHVS and CDR2 FNYEAQ. The CDR3 DNA reads as TGTGCCAGCAGCTTAAAGGGCGGCCAGACCACCCAGTACTTC. It is translated as CASSLKGGQTTQYF.

Concerning this clonotype: A read error may explain this, as a much larger clone is one base away. V is TRBV12-3 or TRBV12-4 and J is TRBJ1-5; no clear D gene. The CDR3 extends over 12 amino acids. The V end was cut by 6 bases, the J end by 3 bases, with 6 bases between. CDR3 protein: CASRFPNQPQHF. In DNA form, the CDR3 reads TGTGCCAGCAGGTTCCCCAATCAGCCCCAGCATTTT.

The rearrangement links TRBV4-2 to TRBJ2-1; 9 bases are a match to TRBD2. Looked up from germline, CDR1 is LGHNA and CDR2 is YNFKEQ. J was trimmed by 3 bases and V by 1 base; bases with no gene match: 4. The CDR3 runs 16 residues. CDR3 region: CASSQVSSGNYNEQFF. In nucleotides, the CDR3 is TGTGCCAGCAGCCAAGTGTCTAGCGGGAACTACAATGAGCAGTTCTTC.

The V gene is TRBV7-8, the J gene TRBJ2-7; unclear D gene. The germline V gene has CDR1 SGHVS and CDR2 FQNEAQ. CDR3 size: 15 residues. V was shortened by 1 base and J by 2 bases, with 12 bases between the two germline ends. The CDR3: CASSLGAGSTYEQYF. The DNA for the CDR3 is TGTGCCAGCAGCTTAGGGGCCGGAAGTACCTACGAGCAGTACTTC.

At least ten counts were recorded for this clonotype. The gene calls are TRBV6-1 and TRBJ1-5; D is perhaps TRBD1 (6 bases). V lost 7 bases and J lost 6, with 13 bases in between. The V gene's germline CDR1 is MNHNS and CDR2 SASEGT. The CDR3 has 13 residues. CDR3 region: CASTRGGAQPQHF. The CDR3, as DNA: TGTGCCAGCACCCGAGGGGGGGCTCAGCCCCAGCATTTT.

The rearrangement links TRBV11-1 to TRBJ2-2; TRBD2 is a possible D gene (5 bases). CDR3 size: 18 residues. Trimming removed 3 bases from V and 1 base from J, with 18 bases in between. Germline V gene data show CDR1 as SGHAT and CDR2 as FQDESV (reference sequence). The CDR3 DNA follows: TGTGCCAGCAGCTTTATCCCGACTTTGCGGGTGAACACCGGGGAGCTGTTTTTT. Translated: CASSFIPTLRVNTGELFF.

The chain is built from TRBV5-1 and TRBJ1-5; D is perhaps TRBD1 (6 bases). Germline-derived CDR1 and CDR2 are SGHRS and YFSETQ. Trimming pared 4 bases from V and 4 bases from J, leaving 15 bases between. The CDR3 runs to 15 residues. The CDR3, as DNA: TGCGCCAGCAGCCCCGGCGCAACAGGGAATCAGCCCCAGCATTTT. Its translation is CASSPGATGNQPQHF.

The chain couples TRBV4-1 to TRBJ1-2, with D perhaps TRBD1 (6 bases). The CDR3 consists of 18 residues. V shed 0 bases and J shed 0 bases, with 17 bases lying between them. CDR1 MGHRA and CDR2 YSYEKL come from the germline V gene. In DNA form, the CDR3 reads TGCGCCAGCAGCCAAGATGGACAGCTCAGCGGGGCTAACTATGGCTACACCTTC. Translated: CASSQDGQLSGANYGYTF.

This clonotype has a handful of counts. The chain links TRBV21-1 to TRBJ1-5; no DNA check was done on the table's D call, TRBD1. TRBV21-1 is a recognized pseudogene. The length of the CDR3 is 16 residues. CDR3 sequence (DNA): TGTGCCAGCCCCGGGGGATGGCTTCATAGCAATCAGCCCCAGCATTTT. Translated: CASPGGWLHSNQPQHF.

The V and J genes are TRBV12-3 or TRBV12-4 and TRBJ2-3; 12 bases are shared with TRBD2. The CDR3 runs 16 residues. With V trimmed by 6 bases and J by 1 base, 5 bases remained unmatched. This CDR3 is CASRSGLAGRTDTQYF. CDR3 sequence (DNA): TGTGCCAGCAGATCCGGACTAGCGGGGCGCACAGATACGCAGTATTTT.

The table lists this clonotype with a few counts. The chain couples TRBV20-1 to TRBJ2-1, with D possibly TRBD1 on 6 matching bases. Between the trimmed V and J ends, which lost 2 bases and 2 bases, there was a span of 10 bases. The CDR3 extends over 14 amino acids. Germline V CDR1 and CDR2: DFQATT, SNEGSKA (reference sequence). Here the CDR3 DNA reads TGCAGTGCTAGAATAGGGGGAACCTACAATGAGCAGTTCTTC. Translated, it gives CSARIGGTYNEQFF.

The rearrangement joins TRBV12-3 or TRBV12-4 to TRBJ2-1; 8 nucleotides match TRBD1. J lost 4 bases, V lost 5 bases, and 10 bases had no gene match. This CDR3 comprises 16 residues. Written as DNA, the CDR3 is TGTGCCAGCAGTCCAAGACAGGGGAGGAGATACAATGAGCAGTTCTTC. Protein: CASSPRQGRRYNEQFF.

This clonotype was observed a handful of times. The J gene is TRBJ2-7, the V gene TRBV5-1, with D possibly called TRBD1 or TRBD2 (6 bases each). Looked up from germline, CDR1 is SGHRS and CDR2 is YFSETQ. The CDR3 spans 13 residues. V was clipped by 1 base and J by 5 bases, with 10 bases between them. CDR3 residues: CASSLTGTHEQYF. CDR3 coding DNA: TGCGCCAGCAGCTTGACAGGGACTCACGAGCAGTACTTC.

J is TRBJ1-2 and V is TRBV12-3 or TRBV12-4; tentative D call: TRBD1 (6 bases). V was trimmed by 5 bases and J by 8 bases, leaving 12 bases between them. The CDR3 runs 12 residues. The CDR3: CASSPWGLGYTF. CDR3 DNA: TGTGCCAGCAGTCCCTGGGGGCTAGGCTACACCTTC.

The rearrangement joins TRBV20-1 to TRBJ2-4; TRBD1 might be the D (7 bases). V lost 3 bases to trimming and J lost 0 bases, with 15 bases between them. The CDR3 has 16 residues. Germline lookup yields CDR1 DFQATT and CDR2 SNEGSKA (reference sequence). CDR3 sequence: CSARRDRYLAKNIQYF. The CDR3 bases are TGCAGTGCTAGGCGGGACAGATACTTAGCCAAAAACATTCAGTACTTC.

This clonotype has a handful of counts. This chain's CDR3 is CASSPPYGETQYF. The CDR3 DNA reads TGTGCCAGCTCACCACCGTACGGGGAGACCCAGTACTTC. The chain couples TRBV18 to TRBJ2-5; D is unresolved. Trimming took 0 bases from V and 5 from J, leaving 7 bases between them. The CDR3 is 13 amino acids. Per germline, CDR1 KGHSH and CDR2 LQKENI.

This CDR3 is CASSSDRRNTEAFF. CDR3 nucleotides: TGTGCCAGCAGTTCGGATCGGAGGAACACTGAAGCTTTCTTT. This chain links TRBV6-5 with TRBJ1-1; D is uncertain. The CDR3 totals 14 residues. Trimming removed 4 bases from V and 1 base from J, with 10 bases in between. The germline V gene has CDR1 MNHEY and CDR2 SVGAGI.